Each of the 30 T cell receptor beta chains below was sequenced from the same sample in a study of shared clonotypes between healthy human individuals. Clones were sequenced by immunoSEQ multiplex PCR, and TCRdb holds only the in-frame ones, with some missing. The sample carries a few hundred thousand clones, 77% recorded once. The sample was PBMCs. Receptor source: a woman aged 40 to 49 in good health. Some clones in this sample may be carry-over from other donors' samples.

This chain links TRBV7-8 with TRBJ2-1; no reliable D call. The CDR3 is 18 amino acids. Germline lookup yields CDR1 SGHVS and CDR2 FQNEAQ. Deletions cut 1 base from V and 0 bases from J, with 16 bases between. The CDR3 protein is CASSLGVRASSSYNEQFF. In DNA form, the CDR3 reads TGTGCCAGCAGCTTAGGAGTAAGGGCCAGTAGCTCCTACAATGAGCAGTTCTTC.

The chain has TRBV2 and TRBJ1-5; D is perhaps TRBD1 (6 bases). V lost 1 base and J lost 6, with 16 bases in between. Germline V gene lookup returns CDR1 SNHLY and CDR2 FYNNEI. CDR3 size: 16 residues. CDR3 sequence: CASSEGLVGAGQPQHF. The CDR3 DNA follows: TGTGCCAGCAGTGAAGGGTTAGTGGGGGCCGGTCAGCCCCAGCATTTT.

This clone was counted ten times or more. The genes are TRBV7-7 and TRBJ2-2; tentative D call: TRBD2 (6 bases). Trimming took 1 base from V and 5 from J, leaving 14 bases between them. CDR3 length: 16 amino acids. Germline values: CDR1 SSHAT, CDR2 FNYEAQ (reference sequence). In DNA, the CDR3 is TGTGCCAGCAGCTTAGGGACGGGAGAGGGGACCGGGGAGCTGTTTTTT. As protein: CASSLGTGEGTGELFF.

This clone was observed many times. The chain uses TRBV7-2 and TRBJ1-5, with 9 bases matching TRBD1. There are 15 residues in the CDR3. Germline V lookup: CDR1 SGHTA, CDR2 FQGNSA. The V gene end was trimmed by 1 base and the J gene end by 6 bases; junction bases not matched to a gene: 4. CDR3 sequence (DNA): TGTGCCAGCAGCTTAGGACAGGGGGGGAGTCAGCCCCAGCATTTT. It translates to CASSLGQGGSQPQHF.

The chain is built from TRBV5-6 and TRBJ1-5, with 10 bases lining up with TRBD1. The trim removed 3 bases at V and 1 base at J, leaving 4 bases unmatched. Germline lookup yields CDR1 SGHDT and CDR2 YYEEEE. This CDR3 contains 16 residues. The CDR3 sequence: CASSSRDRGSNQPQHF. The CDR3, as DNA: TGTGCCAGCAGCTCCCGGGACAGGGGAAGCAATCAGCCCCAGCATTTT.

The table lists this clone with many counts. V gene TRBV6-6 combines with J gene TRBJ2-7, with TRBD1 identical over 11 bases. Germline V gene lookup returns CDR1 MNHNY and CDR2 SVGAGI (reference sequence). V lost 6 bases, J lost 2 bases, and 6 bases stayed unmatched. The CDR3 is 15 amino acids. CDR3 amino acids: CASRSGQGAAYEQYF. In DNA form, the CDR3 reads TGTGCCAGCAGATCTGGACAGGGGGCAGCCTACGAGCAGTACTTC.

With regard to this clone: At one of its ends the junction is not consistent with the germline gene, which may arise from a read error. Other DNA sequences of this sample code for an identical CDR3. The V gene is TRBV7-9, the J gene TRBJ2-7; D gene uncertain. Germline V gives CDR1 SEHNR, CDR2 FQNEAQ (reference sequence). CDR3 length equals 15 residues. CDR3 nucleotide sequence: TGTGCTAGCAGCTCATACGCCGGGTCGTCCAACGAGCAGTACTTC. It yields the protein CASSSYAGSSNEQYF.

Turning to this clone: Other nucleotide sequences in the sample specify the same CDR3. This sequence joins TRBV2 and TRBJ2-7; D not certain. Germline CDR1 SNHLY, CDR2 FYNNEI. V lost 6 bases, J lost 0 bases, and 6 bases lay in between. The CDR3 is 12 amino acids. CDR3 in amino acids: CASSPSSYEQYF. In DNA form, the CDR3 reads TGTGCCAGCAGCCCGAGCTCCTACGAGCAGTACTTC. Filled out from reference TRBV2 and TRBJ2-7, the complete variable domain reads EPEVTQTPSHQVTQMGQEVILRCVPISNHLYFYWYRQILGQKVEFLVSFYNNEISEKSEIFDDQFSVERPDGSNFTLKIRSTKLEDSAMYFCASSPSSYEQYFGPGTRLTVT.

The chain links TRBV15 to TRBJ2-7; 7 bases are shared with TRBD1. Germline CDR1 reads LNHNV; CDR2 reads YYDKDF (reference sequence). The V and J ends lost 4 bases and 7 bases, in that order; junction bases with no gene match: 7. CDR3 length: 13 residues. CDR3 sequence reads: CATSKGRGWEQYF. For the CDR3, the DNA is TGTGCCACCAGCAAGGGCAGGGGGTGGGAGCAGTACTTC.

This chain joins TRBV21-1 and TRBJ2-1. TRBV21-1 is described as a pseudogene. The CDR3 consists of 17 residues. The CDR3 DNA reads TGTGCCAGCAGCAACCTCCCGGGACCTGGGGTATACAATGAGCAGTTCTTC. The encoded protein is CASSNLPGPGVYNEQFF.

This clone appeared once. This chain connects TRBV18 to TRBJ2-3, with 8 nucleotides matching TRBD2. The V and J ends lost 2 bases and 3 bases, in that order; junction bases with no gene match: 4. In germline, CDR1 is KGHSH, CDR2 LQKENI. The CDR3 runs to 15 residues. In nucleotides, the CDR3 is TGTGCCAGCTCACCAGGCGGGGGGTCGACAGATACGCAGTATTTT. Protein: CASSPGGGSTDTQYF. Together with reference TRBV18 and TRBJ2-3, the CDR3 gives the full variable domain: NAGVMQNPRHLVRRRGQEARLRCSPMKGHSHVYWYRQLPEEGLKFMVYLQKENIIDESGMPKERFSAEFPKEGPSILRIQQVVRGDSAAYFCASSPGGGSTDTQYFGPGTRLTVL.

The CDR3 DNA reads TGTGCCAGTAGTAGCGGCCCTTATACCGGGGAGCTGTTTTTT. Protein: CASSSGPYTGELFF. The rearrangement links TRBV19 to TRBJ2-2; D uncertain. Trimming took off 4 bases at V and 5 bases at J, with 11 bases between the two ends. The CDR3 consists of 14 residues. The V gene's germline CDR1 is LNHDA and CDR2 SQIVND (reference sequence).

This CDR3 reads CAWSAQGVSYNEQFF. For the CDR3, the DNA is TGTGCCTGGAGTGCGCAGGGGGTCTCCTACAATGAGCAGTTCTTC. This chain joins TRBV30 and TRBJ2-1; 7 bases are a match to TRBD1. CDR3 length equals 15 residues. CDR1 and CDR2 (germline): GTSNPN, SVGIG (reference sequence). The V gene end was trimmed by 1 base and the J gene end by 0 bases; junction bases not matched to a gene: 3. Filled out from reference TRBV30 and TRBJ2-1, the complete variable domain reads SQTIHQWPATLVQPVGSPLSLECTVEGTSNPNLYWYRQAAGRGLQLLFYSVGIGQISSEVPQNLSASRPQDRQFILSSKKLLLSDSGFYLCAWSAQGVSYNEQFFGPGTRLTVL.

V and J are TRBV30 and TRBJ2-7; TRBD1 or TRBD2 may be the D gene (5 bases each). The germline gives CDR1 GTSNPN, CDR2 SVGIG (reference sequence). CDR3 length: 15 residues. V gave up 0 bases and J gave up 1 base, with 13 bases separating them. The CDR3 region is CAWSVNPGSSYEQYF. The CDR3 nucleotides read TGTGCCTGGAGTGTAAACCCAGGGAGTTCCTACGAGCAGTACTTC.

The genes are TRBV10-2 and TRBJ2-3; D is undetermined. The CDR3 totals 14 residues. CDR1 and CDR2 (germline): WSHSY, SAAADI. The V end lost 7 bases, the J end lost 1 base, and 12 bases lay between the germline ends. The CDR3, as DNA: TGCGCCAGCACCGAGCCCGGAGGCACAGATACGCAGTATTTT. Protein product: CASTEPGGTDTQYF.

The chain couples TRBV2 to TRBJ2-3; TRBD2 agrees at 11 bases. This CDR3 region has 14 residues. Germline trimming cut 5 bases from V and 5 bases from J; bases unmatched to any gene: 3. Germline V gene data show CDR1 as SNHLY and CDR2 as FYNNEI. CDR3 bases: TGTGCCAGCAGTTCCCTAGCGGGAGGAGATACGCAGTATTTT. Amino acids: CASSSLAGGDTQYF.

Worth noting for this clone: A far larger clone is only one base removed, so a read error is likely. The chain employs TRBV15 and TRBJ1-2; TRBD1 matches 9 bases. The CDR3 loop spans 15 amino acids. The V gene's germline CDR1 is LNHNV and CDR2 YYDKDF (reference sequence). CDR3 region: CATSRATGGNYGYIF. CDR3 coding DNA: TGTGCCACCAGCAGAGCGACAGGGGGAAACTATGGCTACATCTTC.

This clone rates as medium-sized. The same CDR3 also results from other DNA sequences found in this sample. The gene calls are TRBV5-4 and TRBJ2-7, with no clear D. Trimming cost V 4 bases and J 5 bases, with 13 bases left between them. CDR3 length: 13 residues. Germline values: CDR1 SGHNT, CDR2 YYREEE (reference sequence). CDR3 sequence reads: CASSLSSIHEQYF. Written as DNA, the CDR3 is TGTGCCAGCAGCCTCTCCTCCATCCACGAGCAGTACTTC.

Turning to this clone: This sequence is one base from a far larger clone and is likely a read error. This rearrangement joins TRBV28 to TRBJ2-7, with D maybe TRBD1 (6 bases). Per germline, CDR1 MDHEN and CDR2 SYDVKM. There are 15 residues in the CDR3. The germline V and J ends were trimmed by 6 bases and 2 bases, with 17 bases remaining between them. The CDR3 DNA reads as TGTGCCAGCAGCCGGGCAGGGGCGGCTGCCTACGAGCAGTACTTC. This gives the protein CASSRAGAAAYEQYF. Complete variable domain (other parts from reference TRBV28 and TRBJ2-7): DVKVTQSSRYLVKRTGEKVFLECVQDMDHENMFWYRQDPGLGLRLIYFSYDVKMKEKGDIPEGYSVSREKKERFSLILESASTNQTSMYLCASSRAGAAAYEQYFGPGTRLTVT.

The gene calls are TRBV7-9 and TRBJ2-1; the match to TRBD1 covers 8 bases. After removal of 1 base from V and 4 bases from J, the junction contained 0 bases not matched to a gene. CDR1 SEHNR and CDR2 FQNEAQ come from the germline V gene (reference sequence). The CDR3 runs to 14 residues. Here the CDR3 DNA reads TGTGCCAGCAGCTTAGGACAGGGGTACAATGAGCAGTTCTTC. Its translation: CASSLGQGYNEQFF.

This clone was found once. CDR3 sequence (DNA): TGTGCCAGCAGTGAACAGGTTCTCATGAATGAGCAGTTCTTC. Its translation is CASSEQVLMNEQFF. This chain uses TRBV6-1 with TRBJ2-1; D ambiguous. In germline, CDR1 is MNHNS, CDR2 SASEGT. V dropped 2 bases and J dropped 7 bases, with 12 bases sitting between them. The CDR3 loop spans 14 amino acids.

This chain joins TRBV2 and TRBJ2-7; 10 nucleotides line up with TRBD1. CDR3 length: 13 amino acids. V trimming: 9 bases; J trimming: 4 bases; junction bases outside the gene matches: 6. Germline-derived CDR1 and CDR2 are SNHLY and FYNNEI. The chain's CDR3 is CARGTGEVYEQYF. The DNA for the CDR3 is TGTGCCAGAGGGACAGGGGAAGTTTACGAGCAGTACTTC. The whole variable domain, remainder taken from reference TRBV2 and TRBJ2-7, is EPEVTQTPSHQVTQMGQEVILRCVPISNHLYFYWYRQILGQKVEFLVSFYNNEISEKSEIFDDQFSVERPDGSNFTLKIRSTKLEDSAMYFCARGTGEVYEQYFGPGTRLTVT.

The chain uses TRBV28 and TRBJ1-5; D not resolved. V was shortened by 5 bases and J by 4 bases, with 9 bases between the two germline ends. Germline-derived CDR1 and CDR2 are MDHEN and SYDVKM. CDR3 length: 13 residues. The CDR3 is CASSDDRNQPQHF. CDR3 bases: TGTGCCAGCAGTGACGATCGGAATCAGCCCCAGCATTTT.

The V gene is TRBV29-1, the J gene TRBJ2-7; D is perhaps TRBD1 (5 bases). From germline, CDR1 is SQVTM and CDR2 ANQGSEA. With 1 base removed from V and 5 bases from J, the gap between germline ends came to 15 bases. CDR3 length equals 14 residues. The CDR3 sequence is CSVEVGAGYHEQYF. The CDR3 DNA reads as TGCAGCGTTGAAGTAGGGGCAGGGTACCACGAGCAGTACTTC.

In its sample, this clone was seen once. The chain joins TRBV6-4 to TRBJ2-2; 8 bases match TRBD2. Per the germline V gene, CDR1 is MRHNA and CDR2 is SNTAGT. The junction had 3 bases not matched to a gene; V was cut back by 0 bases and J by 3 bases. This CDR3 comprises 16 residues. The CDR3 loop reads CASSDSGTSHTGELFF. DNA for the CDR3: TGTGCCAGCAGTGACTCAGGGACTAGTCACACCGGGGAGCTGTTTTTT.

The CDR3 is CASGQGADDTQYF. As DNA, the CDR3 is TGTGCCAGTGGACAGGGGGCAGACGATACGCAGTATTTT. J is TRBJ2-3 and V is TRBV2; 11 nucleotides match TRBD1. The CDR3 has 13 residues. Per the germline V gene, CDR1 is SNHLY and CDR2 is FYNNEI. Unmatched junction bases numbered 5, after V lost 9 bases and J lost 6 bases.

Of note for this clone: It may be a read error: a sequence one base away is much more abundant. The V call is TRBV7-2, the J call TRBJ2-5; no clear D. The CDR3 runs 14 residues. The ends were cut back, 1 base at V and 7 bases at J, with 13 bases in the middle. Germline loops: CDR1 SGHTA, CDR2 FQGNSA. The CDR3 DNA is TGTGCCAGCAGCTTAGATTTCCCGCCGAGGACCCAGTACTTC. It translates to CASSLDFPPRTQYF.

V and J are TRBV6-4 and TRBJ2-2; TRBD2 aligns across 7 bases. J was trimmed by 6 bases and V by 0 bases; bases with no gene match: 4. Germline CDR1 reads MRHNA; CDR2 reads SNTAGT. The CDR3 runs to 15 residues. The CDR3 is CASSDSAGEAGELFF. The CDR3 DNA sequence: TGTGCCAGCAGTGACTCTGCGGGAGAAGCCGGGGAGCTGTTTTTT.

The rearrangement links TRBV5-5 to TRBJ2-3; 9 bases agree with TRBD2. The CDR3 runs 14 residues. Germline CDR1 and CDR2: SGHKS and YYEKEE (reference sequence). V lost 6 bases, J lost 1 base, and 3 bases stayed unmatched. The CDR3 DNA follows: TGTGCCAGCAAGACTAGCGGTCGCACAGATACGCAGTATTTT. Its translation is CASKTSGRTDTQYF.

The CDR3 sequence: CAISDTGVGSYEQYF. CDR3 DNA sequence: TGTGCCATCAGTGACACAGGGGTGGGAAGCTACGAGCAGTACTTC. The chain uses TRBV10-3 and TRBJ2-7; 7 bases map to TRBD1. The CDR3 runs 15 residues. The V and J ends lost 3 bases and 3 bases, in that order; junction bases with no gene match: 8. Germline V CDR1 and CDR2: ENHRY, SYGVKD.